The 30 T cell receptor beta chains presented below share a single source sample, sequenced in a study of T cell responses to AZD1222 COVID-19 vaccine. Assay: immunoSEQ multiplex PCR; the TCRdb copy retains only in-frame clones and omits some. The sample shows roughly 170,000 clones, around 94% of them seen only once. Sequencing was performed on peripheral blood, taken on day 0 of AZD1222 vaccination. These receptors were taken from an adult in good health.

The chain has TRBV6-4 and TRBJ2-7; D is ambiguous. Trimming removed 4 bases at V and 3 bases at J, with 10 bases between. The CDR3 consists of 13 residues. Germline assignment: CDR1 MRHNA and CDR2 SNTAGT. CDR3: CASSVSAGYEQYF. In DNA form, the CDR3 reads TGTGCCAGCAGTGTATCAGCAGGCTACGAGCAGTACTTC.

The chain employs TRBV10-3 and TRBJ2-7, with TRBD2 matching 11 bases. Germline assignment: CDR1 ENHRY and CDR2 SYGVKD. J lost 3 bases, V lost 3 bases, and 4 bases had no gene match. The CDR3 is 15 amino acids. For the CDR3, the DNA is TGTGCCATCAGTGACCGTCTAGCGGGGGGCTACGAGCAGTACTTC. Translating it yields CAISDRLAGGYEQYF.

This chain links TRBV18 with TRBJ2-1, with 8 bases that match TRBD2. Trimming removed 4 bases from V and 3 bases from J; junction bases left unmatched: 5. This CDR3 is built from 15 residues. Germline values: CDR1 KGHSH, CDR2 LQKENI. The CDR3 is CASSQGGGIYNEQFF. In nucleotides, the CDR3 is TGTGCCAGCTCACAAGGCGGGGGGATCTACAATGAGCAGTTCTTC.

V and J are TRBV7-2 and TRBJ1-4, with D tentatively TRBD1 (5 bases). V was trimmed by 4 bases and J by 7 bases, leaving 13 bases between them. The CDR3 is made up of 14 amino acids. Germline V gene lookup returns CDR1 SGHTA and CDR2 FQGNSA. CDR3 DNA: TGTGCCAGCAGCTCCTCGGGGGGGATTGAAAAACTGTTTTTT. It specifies CASSSSGGIEKLFF.

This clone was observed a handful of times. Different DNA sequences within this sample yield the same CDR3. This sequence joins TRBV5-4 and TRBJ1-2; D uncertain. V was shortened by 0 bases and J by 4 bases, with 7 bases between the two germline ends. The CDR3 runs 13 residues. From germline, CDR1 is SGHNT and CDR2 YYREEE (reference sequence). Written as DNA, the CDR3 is TGTGCCAGCAGCTTGGTCGGCGTCTATGGCTACACCTTC. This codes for CASSLVGVYGYTF.

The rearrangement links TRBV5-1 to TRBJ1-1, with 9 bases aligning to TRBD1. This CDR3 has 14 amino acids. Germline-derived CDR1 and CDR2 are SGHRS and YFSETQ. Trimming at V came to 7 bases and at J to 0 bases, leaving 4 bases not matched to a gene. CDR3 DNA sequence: TGCGCCAGCGGGACAGGGAGCATGAACACTGAAGCTTTCTTT. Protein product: CASGTGSMNTEAFF.

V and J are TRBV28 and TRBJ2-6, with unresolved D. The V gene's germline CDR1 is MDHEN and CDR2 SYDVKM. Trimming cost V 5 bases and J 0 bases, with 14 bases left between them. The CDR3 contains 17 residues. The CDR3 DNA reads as TGTGCCAGCAGTCCCAACCCCCCAAGCTCTGGGGCCAACGTCCTGACTTTC. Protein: CASSPNPPSSGANVLTF.

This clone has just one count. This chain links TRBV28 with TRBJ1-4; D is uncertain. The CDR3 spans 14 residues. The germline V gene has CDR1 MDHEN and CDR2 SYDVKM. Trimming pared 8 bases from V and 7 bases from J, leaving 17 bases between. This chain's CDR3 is CASGPGRGFEKLFF. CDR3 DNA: TGTGCCAGCGGACCCGGGCGAGGGTTTGAAAAACTGTTTTTT.

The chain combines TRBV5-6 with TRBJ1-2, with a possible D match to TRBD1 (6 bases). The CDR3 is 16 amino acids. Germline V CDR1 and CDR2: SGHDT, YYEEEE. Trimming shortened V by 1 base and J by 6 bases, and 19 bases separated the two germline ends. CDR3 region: CASSLPLYTGANGYTF. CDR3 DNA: TGTGCCAGCAGCTTGCCCCTGTACACGGGGGCGAATGGCTACACCTTC.

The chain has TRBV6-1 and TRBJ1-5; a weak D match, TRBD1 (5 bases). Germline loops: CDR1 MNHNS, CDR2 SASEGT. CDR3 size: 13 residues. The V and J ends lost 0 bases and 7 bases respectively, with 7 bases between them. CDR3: CASSEARGQPQHF. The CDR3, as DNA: TGTGCCAGCAGTGAAGCTCGGGGGCAGCCCCAGCATTTT.

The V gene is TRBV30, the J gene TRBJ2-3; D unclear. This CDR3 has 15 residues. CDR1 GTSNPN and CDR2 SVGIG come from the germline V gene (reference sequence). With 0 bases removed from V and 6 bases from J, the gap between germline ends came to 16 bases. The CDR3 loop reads CAWSVWAERLDTQYF. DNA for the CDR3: TGTGCCTGGAGTGTATGGGCAGAAAGATTGGATACGCAGTATTTT.

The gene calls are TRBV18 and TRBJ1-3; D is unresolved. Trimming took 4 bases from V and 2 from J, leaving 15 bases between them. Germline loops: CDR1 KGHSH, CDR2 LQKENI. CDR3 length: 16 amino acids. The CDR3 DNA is TGTGCCAGCTCACTCACACCAGAGGCCACTGGAAACACCATATATTTT. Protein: CASSLTPEATGNTIYF.

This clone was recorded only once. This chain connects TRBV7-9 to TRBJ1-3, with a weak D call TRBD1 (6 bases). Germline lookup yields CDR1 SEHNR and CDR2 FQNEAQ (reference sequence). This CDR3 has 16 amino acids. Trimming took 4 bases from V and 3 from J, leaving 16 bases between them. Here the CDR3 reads CASSSLLGANGNTIYF. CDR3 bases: TGTGCCAGCAGCTCCCTTTTGGGGGCGAATGGAAACACCATATATTTT.

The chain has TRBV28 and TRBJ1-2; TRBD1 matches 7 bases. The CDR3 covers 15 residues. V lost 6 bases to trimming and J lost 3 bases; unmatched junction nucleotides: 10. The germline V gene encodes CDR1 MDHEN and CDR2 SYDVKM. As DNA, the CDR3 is TGTGCCAGCAGCCACCGACAGGGTTTGTACTATGGCTACACCTTC. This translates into CASSHRQGLYYGYTF.

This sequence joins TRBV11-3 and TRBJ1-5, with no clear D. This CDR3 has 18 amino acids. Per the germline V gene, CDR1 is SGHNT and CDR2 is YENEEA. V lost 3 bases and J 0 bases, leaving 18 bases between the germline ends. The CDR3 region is CASSFRTAQKGSNQPQHF. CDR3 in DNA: TGTGCCAGCAGCTTCCGGACTGCTCAAAAGGGTAGCAATCAGCCCCAGCATTTT.

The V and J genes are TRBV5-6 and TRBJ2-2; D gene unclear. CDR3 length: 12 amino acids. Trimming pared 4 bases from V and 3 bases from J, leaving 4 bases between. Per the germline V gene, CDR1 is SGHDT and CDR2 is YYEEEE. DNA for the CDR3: TGTGCCAGCAGCCTAGACACCGGGGAGCTGTTTTTT. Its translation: CASSLDTGELFF.

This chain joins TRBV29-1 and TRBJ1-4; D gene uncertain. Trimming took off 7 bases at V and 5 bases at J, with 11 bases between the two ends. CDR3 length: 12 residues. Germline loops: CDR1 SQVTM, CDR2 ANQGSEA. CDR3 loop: CSAGRLNEKLFF. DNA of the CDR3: TGCAGCGCCGGACGCCTCAATGAAAAACTGTTTTTT.

CDR3 DNA sequence: TGCGCCAGCAGCTTGTTGGGGGATGGTGAAAAACTGTTTTTT. Translating gives CASSLLGDGEKLFF. The rearrangement uses TRBV5-1 and TRBJ1-4, with D perhaps matching TRBD1 (5 bases). Germline assignment: CDR1 SGHRS and CDR2 YFSETQ. The CDR3 is made up of 14 amino acids. The V end lost 1 base, the J end lost 7 bases, and 11 bases lay between the germline ends.

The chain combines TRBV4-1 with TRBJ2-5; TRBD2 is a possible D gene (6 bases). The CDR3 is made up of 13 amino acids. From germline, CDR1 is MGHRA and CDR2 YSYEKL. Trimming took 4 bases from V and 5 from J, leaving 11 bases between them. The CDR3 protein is CASSPPGGETQYF. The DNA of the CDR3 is TGCGCCAGCAGCCCCCCTGGGGGGGAGACCCAGTACTTC.

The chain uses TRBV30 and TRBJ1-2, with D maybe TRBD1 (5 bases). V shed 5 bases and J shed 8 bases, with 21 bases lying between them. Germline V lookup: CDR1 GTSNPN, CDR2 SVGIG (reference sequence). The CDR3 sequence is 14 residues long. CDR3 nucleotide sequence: TGTGCCTGGTTTAGGGCCGGGGGAATTACAGGCTACACCTTC. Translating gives CAWFRAGGITGYTF.

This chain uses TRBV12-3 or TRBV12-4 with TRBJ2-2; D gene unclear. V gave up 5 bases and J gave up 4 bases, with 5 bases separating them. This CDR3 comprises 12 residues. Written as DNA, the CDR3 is TGTGCCAGCAGTATGATCACCGGGGAGCTGTTTTTT. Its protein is CASSMITGELFF.

CDR3 loop: CASSARNQPQHF. DNA for the CDR3: TGTGCCAGCAGTGCCCGCAATCAGCCCCAGCATTTT. The chain recombines TRBV6-2 or TRBV6-3 with TRBJ1-5; D remains unclear. The length of the CDR3 is 12 residues. V lost 5 bases to trimming and J lost 2 bases, with 4 bases between them. Germline CDR1 is MNHEY and CDR2 is SVGEGT.

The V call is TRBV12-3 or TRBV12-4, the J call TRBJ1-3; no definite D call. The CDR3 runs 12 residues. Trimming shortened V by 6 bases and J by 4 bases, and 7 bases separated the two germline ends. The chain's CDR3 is CASSLQGNTIYF. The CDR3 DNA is TGTGCCAGCAGCCTACAGGGAAACACCATATATTTT.

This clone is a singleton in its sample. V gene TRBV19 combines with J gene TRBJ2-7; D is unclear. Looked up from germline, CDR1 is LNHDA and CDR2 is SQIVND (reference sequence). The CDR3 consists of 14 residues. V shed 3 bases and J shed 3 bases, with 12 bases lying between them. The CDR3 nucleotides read TGTGCCAGTAGTATTGTGAGAGAGCACTACGAGCAGTACTTC. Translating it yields CASSIVREHYEQYF.

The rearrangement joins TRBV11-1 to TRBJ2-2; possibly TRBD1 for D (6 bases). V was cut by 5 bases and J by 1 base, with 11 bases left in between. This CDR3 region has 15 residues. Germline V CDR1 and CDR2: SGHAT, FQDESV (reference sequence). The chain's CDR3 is CASSQGHLNTGELFF. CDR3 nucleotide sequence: TGTGCCAGCAGCCAGGGACACTTGAACACCGGGGAGCTGTTTTTT.

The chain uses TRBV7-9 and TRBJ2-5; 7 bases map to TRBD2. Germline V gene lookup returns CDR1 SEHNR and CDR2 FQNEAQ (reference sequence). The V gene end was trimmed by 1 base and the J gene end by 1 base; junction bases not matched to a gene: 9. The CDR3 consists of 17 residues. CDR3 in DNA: TGTGCCAGCAGCTTAGTCGGGCGGGGGAGCTTCCAAGAGACCCAGTACTTC. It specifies CASSLVGRGSFQETQYF.

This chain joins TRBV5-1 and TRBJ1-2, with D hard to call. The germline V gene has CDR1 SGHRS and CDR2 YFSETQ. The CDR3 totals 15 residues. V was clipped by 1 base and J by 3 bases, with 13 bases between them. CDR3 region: CASSLLPLGDYGYTF. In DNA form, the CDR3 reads TGCGCCAGCAGCTTGTTGCCCCTGGGTGACTATGGCTACACCTTC.

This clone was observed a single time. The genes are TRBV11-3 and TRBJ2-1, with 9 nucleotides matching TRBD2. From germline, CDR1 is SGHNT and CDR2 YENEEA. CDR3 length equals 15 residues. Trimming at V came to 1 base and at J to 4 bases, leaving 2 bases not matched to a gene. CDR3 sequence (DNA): TGTGCCAGCAGCTTAGGGCGGGGGGGGTACAATGAGCAGTTCTTC. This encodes CASSLGRGGYNEQFF.

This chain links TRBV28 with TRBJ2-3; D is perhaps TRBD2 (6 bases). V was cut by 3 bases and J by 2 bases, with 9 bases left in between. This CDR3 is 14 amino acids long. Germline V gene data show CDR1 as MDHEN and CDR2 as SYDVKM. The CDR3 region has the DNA TGTGCCAGCAGTTTGGGGGGATACACAGATACGCAGTATTTT. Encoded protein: CASSLGGYTDTQYF.

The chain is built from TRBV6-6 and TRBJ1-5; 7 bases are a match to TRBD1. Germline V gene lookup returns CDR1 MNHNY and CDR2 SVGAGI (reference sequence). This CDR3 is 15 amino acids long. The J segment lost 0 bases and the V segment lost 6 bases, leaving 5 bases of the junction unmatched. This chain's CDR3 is CASRNTGDSNQPQHF. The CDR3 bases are TGTGCCAGCAGAAATACAGGGGATAGCAATCAGCCCCAGCATTTT.